This TCR beta chain was profiled in a study of blood T cell repertoires in COVID-19. Study summary: The cDNA or gDNA used as material had been derived from T cells, B-cell-depleted T cells, or PBMCs.

Per the study methods: Amplification from reference gene primers served as the basis for estimated nucleated cell counts. Libraries were prepared by immunoSEQ multiplex PCR; TCRdb keeps only in-frame clonotypes and omits some of them. Clone size and the V and J calls come from that table; the DNA yielded D and trimming. The data hold about 100,000 clones, with around four fifths observed a single time. The trim removed 4 bases at V and 5 bases at J, leaving 10 bases unmatched. The CDR3 is 15 residues long. Germline V gene sequence: CDR1 KGHSH, CDR2 LQKENI. The receptor comes from a man in his fifties or sixties with active or convalescent COVID-19. The J gene is TRBJ2-5, the V gene TRBV18; 7 bases line up with TRBD2. Sequenced input: peripheral blood. For the CDR3, the DNA is TGTGCCAGCTCACTAGAACCGGGGGGAGGCGAGACCCAGTACTTC. Encoded protein: CASSLEPGGGETQYF.